This note documents a single TCR beta chain sequence. This specimen belongs to a study of PD-L1 blockade in urothelial cancer. Overall study: Patients' prior chemotherapy regimens numbered 0 to 3.

Germline CDR1 is SGDLS and CDR2 is YYNGEE. Trimming took off 0 bases at V and 3 bases at J, with 9 bases between the two ends. The CDR3 has 14 amino acids. The repertoire was sequenced with immunoSEQ multiplex PCR; TCRdb's copy has only in-frame clones and lacks some. The table has about 22,000 clones, 90% seen once; the top ten hold around 16%. This chain links TRBV9 with TRBJ1-2; possibly TRBD1 for D (5 bases). This sequence was found in a woman aged 60-75 years with urothelial cancer. The specimen was PBMCs, collected around atezolizumab (anti-PD-L1) treatment. CDR3 bases: TGTGCCAGCAGCGTAGTGGGGGGAGACTATGGCTACACCTTC. Its protein product is CASSVVGGDYGYTF. The variable domain in full, with the rest retrieved from reference TRBV9 and TRBJ1-2, is DSGVTQTPKHLITATGQRVTLRCSPRSGDLSVYWYQQSLDQGLQFLIQYYNGEERAKGNILERFSAQQFPDLHSELNLSSLELGDSALYFCASSVVGGDYGYTFGSGTRLTVV.